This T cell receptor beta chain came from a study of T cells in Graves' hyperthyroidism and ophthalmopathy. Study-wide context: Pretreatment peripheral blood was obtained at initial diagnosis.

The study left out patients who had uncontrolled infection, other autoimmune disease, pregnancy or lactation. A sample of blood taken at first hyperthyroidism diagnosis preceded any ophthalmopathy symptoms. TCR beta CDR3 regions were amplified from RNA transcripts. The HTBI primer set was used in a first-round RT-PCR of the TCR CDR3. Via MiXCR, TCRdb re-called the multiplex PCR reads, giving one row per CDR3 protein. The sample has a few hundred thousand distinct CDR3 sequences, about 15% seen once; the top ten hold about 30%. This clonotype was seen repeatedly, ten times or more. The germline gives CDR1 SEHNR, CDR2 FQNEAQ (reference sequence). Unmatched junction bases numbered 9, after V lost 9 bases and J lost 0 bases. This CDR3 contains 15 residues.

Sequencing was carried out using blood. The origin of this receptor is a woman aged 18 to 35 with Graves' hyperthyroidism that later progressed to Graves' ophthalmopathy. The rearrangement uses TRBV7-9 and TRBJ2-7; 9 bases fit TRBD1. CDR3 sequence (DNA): TGTGCCAGTACAGGGGGCCCGGCGAGCTCCTACGAGCAGTACTTC. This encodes CASTGGPASSYEQYF.